The source of this T cell receptor (beta chain) is a study of shared clonotypes between healthy human individuals. All the donors were Caucasian adults who lived in Nashville, Tennessee. The J segment lost 4 bases and the V segment lost 5 bases, leaving 12 bases of the junction unmatched. The length of the CDR3 is 16 residues. Looked up from germline, CDR1 is LNHDA and CDR2 is SQIVND (reference sequence). Profiling relied on immunoSEQ multiplex PCR, and the TCRdb table lists in-frame clones only, not all of them. Of roughly 2.5 million clones in the sample, just over 90% were seen once. Sequenced sample: naive CD4+ T cells sorted from blood. Subset: CD45RA+ positively selected. The TCR originated in a man aged 18 to 29 in good health. The J gene is TRBJ2-7, the V gene TRBV19; 9 positions match TRBD1. The CDR3 loop reads CASSPGGTGGIYEQYF. CDR3 nucleotide sequence: TGTGCCAGTAGTCCCGGAGGCACAGGGGGCATTTACGAGCAGTACTTC.